The present T cell receptor beta chain was sequenced within a study of blood T cell repertoires in COVID-19. Whole-study context: Sites in the United States, Italy and Spain provided acute and convalescent COVID-19 samples. Sources were T cells, B-cell-depleted T cells, or PBMCs; the material itself was cDNA or gDNA.

This clone is a singleton in its sample. Original processing methods: Reference gene primer amplification yielded estimated nucleated cell counts. Only in-frame clones appear in the TCRdb table, and some are missing; sequencing was by immunoSEQ multiplex PCR. The D gene and trimming were derived from the DNA, and the V and J assignments and clone size from that table. The repertoire holds fewer than 200,000 clones, with 83% as singletons. The length of the CDR3 is 14 residues. The V gene end was trimmed by 3 bases and the J gene end by 2 bases; junction bases not matched to a gene: 0. Per germline, CDR1 SGHRS and CDR2 YFSETQ.

The clonotype was recovered from a woman aged 80 or over with acute or convalescent COVID-19. This sequence joins TRBV5-1 and TRBJ2-7, with 12 bases matching TRBD2. The specimen was peripheral blood. In nucleotides, the CDR3 is TGCGCCAGCAGCTGGACTAGCGGGGCCTACGAGCAGTACTTC. Its translation is CASSWTSGAYEQYF.